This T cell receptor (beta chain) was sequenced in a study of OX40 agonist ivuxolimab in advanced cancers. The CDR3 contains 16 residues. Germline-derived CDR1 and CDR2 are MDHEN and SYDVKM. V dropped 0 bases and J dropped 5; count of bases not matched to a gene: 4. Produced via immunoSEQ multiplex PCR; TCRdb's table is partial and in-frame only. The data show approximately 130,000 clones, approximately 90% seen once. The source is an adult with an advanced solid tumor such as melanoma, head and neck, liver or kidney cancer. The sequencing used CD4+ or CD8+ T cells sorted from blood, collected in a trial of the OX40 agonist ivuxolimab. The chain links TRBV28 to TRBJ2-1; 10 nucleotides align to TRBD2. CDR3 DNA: TGTGCCAGCAGTTTATGGGGGACTAGCGTAAACAATGAGCAGTTCTTC. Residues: CASSLWGTSVNNEQFF.